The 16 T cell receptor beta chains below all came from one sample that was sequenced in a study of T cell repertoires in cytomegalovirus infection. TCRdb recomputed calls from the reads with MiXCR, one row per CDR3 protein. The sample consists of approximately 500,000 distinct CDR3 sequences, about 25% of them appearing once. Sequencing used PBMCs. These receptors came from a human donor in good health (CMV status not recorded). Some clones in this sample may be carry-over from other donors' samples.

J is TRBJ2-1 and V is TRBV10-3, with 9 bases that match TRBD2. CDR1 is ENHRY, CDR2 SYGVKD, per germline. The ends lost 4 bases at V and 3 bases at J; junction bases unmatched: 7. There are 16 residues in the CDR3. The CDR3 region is CAISAGAGGRYNEQFF. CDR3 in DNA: TGTGCCATCAGTGCGGGGGCGGGAGGGCGCTACAATGAGCAGTTCTTC.

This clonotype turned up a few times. The chain's CDR3 is CASSLPPGAYEQYF. The CDR3, as DNA: TGTGCCAGCAGCTTACCCCCGGGAGCCTACGAGCAGTACTTC. The V gene is TRBV7-2, the J gene TRBJ2-7; possible D gene TRBD2, 6 bases. There are 14 residues in the CDR3. The V gene's germline CDR1 is SGHTA and CDR2 FQGNSA. The ends were cut back, 2 bases at V and 2 bases at J, with 10 bases in the middle.

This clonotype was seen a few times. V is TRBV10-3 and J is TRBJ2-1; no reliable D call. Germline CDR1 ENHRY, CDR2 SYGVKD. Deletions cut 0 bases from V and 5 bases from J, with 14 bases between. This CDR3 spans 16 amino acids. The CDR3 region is CAISESQFRTHNEQFF. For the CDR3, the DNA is TGTGCCATCAGTGAGTCGCAATTCCGGACCCACAATGAGCAGTTCTTC.

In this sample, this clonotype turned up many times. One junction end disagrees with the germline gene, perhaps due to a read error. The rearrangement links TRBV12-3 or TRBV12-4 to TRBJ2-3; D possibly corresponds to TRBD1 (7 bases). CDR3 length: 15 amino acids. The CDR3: CASSSIRGRPDTQYF. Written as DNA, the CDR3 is TGTGCCAGTAGTTCCATCAGGGGGAGGCCAGATACGCAGTATTTT.

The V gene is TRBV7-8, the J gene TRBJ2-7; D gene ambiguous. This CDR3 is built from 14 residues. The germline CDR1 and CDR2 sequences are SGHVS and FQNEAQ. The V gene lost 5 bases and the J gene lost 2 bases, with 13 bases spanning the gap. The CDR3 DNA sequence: TGTGCCAGCAGCGTACCCCCTACCACCTACGAGCAGTACTTC. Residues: CASSVPPTTYEQYF.

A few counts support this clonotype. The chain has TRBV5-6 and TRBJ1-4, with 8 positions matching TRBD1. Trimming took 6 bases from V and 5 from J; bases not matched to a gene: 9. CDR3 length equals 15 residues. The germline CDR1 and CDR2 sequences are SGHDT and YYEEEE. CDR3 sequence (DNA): TGTGCCAGCAACTTCGGTGGACAGGGCAATGAAAAACTGTTTTTT. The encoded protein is CASNFGGQGNEKLFF.

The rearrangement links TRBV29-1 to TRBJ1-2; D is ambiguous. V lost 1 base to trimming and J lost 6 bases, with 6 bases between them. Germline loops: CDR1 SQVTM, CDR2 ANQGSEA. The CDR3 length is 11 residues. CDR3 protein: CSVEGGNGYTF. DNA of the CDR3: TGCAGCGTTGAAGGAGGGAATGGCTACACCTTC.

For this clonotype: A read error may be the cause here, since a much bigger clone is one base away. As DNA, the CDR3 is TGTGCCAGCATACTGCCGGGAGAGATTAGTGGCTACACCTTC. Translating it yields CASILPGEISGYTF. The genes are TRBV7-9 and TRBJ1-2; D call uncertain. The V gene's germline CDR1 is SEHNR and CDR2 FQNEAQ (reference sequence). The CDR3 runs to 14 residues. The germline V and J ends were trimmed by 7 bases and 7 bases, with 19 bases remaining between them.

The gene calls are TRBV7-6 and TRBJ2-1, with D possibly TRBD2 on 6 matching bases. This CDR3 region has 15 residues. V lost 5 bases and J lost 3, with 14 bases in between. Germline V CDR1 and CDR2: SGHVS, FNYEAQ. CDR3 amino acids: CASSQTSSGYNEQFF. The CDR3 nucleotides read TGTGCCAGCAGCCAGACTAGTTCAGGCTACAATGAGCAGTTCTTC.

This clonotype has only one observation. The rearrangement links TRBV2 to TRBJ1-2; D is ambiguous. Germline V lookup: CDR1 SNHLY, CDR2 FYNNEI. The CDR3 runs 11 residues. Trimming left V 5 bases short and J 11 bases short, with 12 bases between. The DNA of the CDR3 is TGTGCCAGCAGTTGGCAGAAAGGGTACACCTTC. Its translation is CASSWQKGYTF.

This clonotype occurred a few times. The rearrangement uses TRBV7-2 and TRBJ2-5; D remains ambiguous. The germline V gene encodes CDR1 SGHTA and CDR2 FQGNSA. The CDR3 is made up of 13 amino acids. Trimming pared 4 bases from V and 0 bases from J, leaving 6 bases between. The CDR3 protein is CASSWSYQETQYF. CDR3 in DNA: TGTGCCAGCAGCTGGTCCTACCAAGAGACCCAGTACTTC.

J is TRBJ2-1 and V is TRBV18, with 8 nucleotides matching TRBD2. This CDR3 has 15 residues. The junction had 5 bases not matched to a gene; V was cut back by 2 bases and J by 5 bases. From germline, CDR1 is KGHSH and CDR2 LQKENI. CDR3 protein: CASSPTSGAHNEQFF. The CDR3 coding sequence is TGTGCCAGCTCACCAACTAGCGGAGCACACAATGAGCAGTTCTTC.

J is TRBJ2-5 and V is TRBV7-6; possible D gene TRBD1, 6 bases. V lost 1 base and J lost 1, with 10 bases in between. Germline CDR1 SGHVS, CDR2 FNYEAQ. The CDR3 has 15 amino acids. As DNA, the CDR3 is TGTGCCAGCAGCTTAGATCAGGGGCCCCAAGAGACCCAGTACTTC. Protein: CASSLDQGPQETQYF.

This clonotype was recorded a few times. CDR3 loop: CASSPPGNNEQFF. CDR3 DNA: TGTGCCAGCAGCCCGCCGGGGAACAATGAGCAGTTCTTC. The V and J genes are TRBV7-3 and TRBJ2-1, with D tentatively TRBD2 (5 bases). The CDR3 loop spans 13 amino acids. Germline CDR1 is SGHTA and CDR2 is FQGTGA. Trimming stripped 5 bases from V and 5 bases from J, with 10 bases between. Combining the CDR3 with reference TRBV7-3 and TRBJ2-1 gives the whole variable domain GAGVSQTPSNKVTEKGKYVELRCDPISGHTALYWYRQSLGQGPEFLIYFQGTGAADDSGLPNDRFFAVRPEGSVSTLKIQRTERGDSAVYLCASSPPGNNEQFFGPGTRLTVL.

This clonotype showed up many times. CDR3 DNA: TGTGCCAGCAGCAGGGGGGGGCGTGAGCAGTACTTC. Protein product: CASSRGGREQYF. The chain has TRBV7-2 and TRBJ2-7; maybe TRBD2 (7 bases). Germline values: CDR1 SGHTA, CDR2 FQGNSA. V lost 5 bases and J lost 7, with 12 bases in between. The CDR3 extends over 12 amino acids.

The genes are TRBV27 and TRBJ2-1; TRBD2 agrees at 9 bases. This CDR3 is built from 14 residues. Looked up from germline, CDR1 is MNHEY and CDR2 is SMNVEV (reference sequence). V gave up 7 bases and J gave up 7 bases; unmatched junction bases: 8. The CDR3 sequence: CASTALAGWNEQFF. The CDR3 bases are TGTGCCAGCACGGCCCTAGCGGGATGGAATGAGCAGTTCTTC.